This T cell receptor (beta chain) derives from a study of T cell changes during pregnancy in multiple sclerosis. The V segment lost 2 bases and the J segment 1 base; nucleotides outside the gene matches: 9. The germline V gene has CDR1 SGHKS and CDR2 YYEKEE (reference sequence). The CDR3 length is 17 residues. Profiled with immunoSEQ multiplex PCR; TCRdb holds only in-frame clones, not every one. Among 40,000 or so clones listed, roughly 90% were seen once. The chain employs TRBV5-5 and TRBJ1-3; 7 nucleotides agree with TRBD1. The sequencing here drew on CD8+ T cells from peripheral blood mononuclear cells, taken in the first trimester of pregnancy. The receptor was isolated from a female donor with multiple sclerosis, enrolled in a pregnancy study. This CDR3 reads CASSLAPTTGSGNTIYF. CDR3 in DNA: TGTGCCAGCAGCTTAGCCCCTACGACAGGGTCTGGAAACACCATATATTTT.